Each of the 17 T cell receptor beta chains below was sequenced from the same sample in a study of neurological immune-mediated disorders (dated by TCRdb to about 2019). Library preparation employed 5' RACE. Sequencing instrument: Illumina HiSeq 2500. TCRdb cleaned the public reads at Q25 with fastp, built clones with MiXCR and kept in-frame beta chains. Each entry merges the rows of one CDR3 protein and shows their most common DNA and genes. The table for this sample lists 35,000 to 50,000 distinct CDR3 sequences; about 14% of them were counted only once. About 3.6% of the sample is held by the ten biggest clonotypes. Sequencing was done on a sample of CD4+ T cells from blood. Source of these receptors: a woman aged 55-75 years with HTLV-1-associated myelopathy (HAM/TSP).

This clonotype came up many times. The chain has TRBV7-9 and TRBJ2-3; no clear D gene. V lost 4 bases to trimming and J lost 2 bases, with 10 bases between them. This CDR3 spans 14 amino acids. Germline CDR1 SEHNR, CDR2 FQNEAQ (reference sequence). The CDR3 is CASSSLSATDTQYF. For the CDR3, the DNA is TGTGCCAGCAGCTCTCTCTCTGCCACAGATACGCAGTATTTT.

This clonotype has a count of ten or more. The chain joins TRBV5-1 to TRBJ2-4; 14 bases match TRBD2. V lost 0 bases and J lost 0; bases outside the gene matches: 8. This CDR3 spans 20 amino acids. The V gene's germline CDR1 is SGHRS and CDR2 YFSETQ. In DNA form, the CDR3 reads TGCGCCAGCAGCTTGGAGCCGGGACTAGCGGGGGTTGGAGCCAAAAACATTCAGTACTTC. It is translated as CASSLEPGLAGVGAKNIQYF.

This clonotype occurred many times. The chain has TRBV20-1 and TRBJ1-1; D perhaps matches TRBD1 (6 bases). V was clipped by 0 bases and J by 0 bases, with 14 bases between them. The germline V gene encodes CDR1 DFQATT and CDR2 SNEGSKA (reference sequence). This CDR3 is 16 amino acids long. The CDR3 sequence is CSARDRRGPMNTEAFF. CDR3 DNA: TGCAGTGCTAGAGATCGTCGGGGGCCCATGAACACTGAAGCTTTCTTT.

This clonotype was counted at least ten times. This chain uses TRBV20-1 with TRBJ2-3; no reliable D call. This CDR3 comprises 15 residues. Germline CDR1 DFQATT, CDR2 SNEGSKA (reference sequence). Trimming stripped 0 bases from V and 5 bases from J, with 15 bases between. CDR3: CSARDHAGSGDTQYF. The CDR3 bases are TGCAGTGCTAGAGATCATGCCGGTTCGGGAGATACGCAGTATTTT.

This clonotype occurred many times. The chain carries TRBV20-1 and TRBJ2-7; D may be TRBD1 (5 bases). This CDR3 comprises 14 residues. Per the germline V gene, CDR1 is DFQATT and CDR2 is SNEGSKA (reference sequence). V lost 6 bases to trimming and J lost 4 bases, with 19 bases between them. The CDR3 bases are TGCAGTGCCCCCCGACTTTTGGGGCCTTACGAGCAGTACTTC. Translation: CSAPRLLGPYEQYF.

At least ten counts were recorded for this clonotype. This chain links TRBV20-1 with TRBJ1-1; perhaps TRBD1 as D (5 bases). CDR1 and CDR2 (germline): DFQATT, SNEGSKA (reference sequence). CDR3 length equals 15 residues. The V gene lost 5 bases and the J gene lost 4 bases, with 20 bases spanning the gap. The CDR3 DNA follows: TGCAGTGCTCTCCCCTTCTCGGGGCGCCGCACTGAAGCTTTCTTT. The encoded protein is CSALPFSGRRTEAFF.

The chain links TRBV30 to TRBJ1-3; D is undetermined. This CDR3 is built from 11 residues. V was cut by 4 bases and J by 3 bases, with 4 bases left in between. Germline CDR1 is GTSNPN and CDR2 is SVGIG (reference sequence). The CDR3 nucleotides read TGTGCCTGGAAAGTTGGAAACACCATATATTTT. The encoded protein is CAWKVGNTIYF.

This clonotype was picked up many times. V and J are TRBV13 and TRBJ1-5; 11 nucleotides line up with TRBD1. The CDR3 runs to 19 residues. Germline CDR1 reads PRHDT; CDR2 reads FYEKMQ (reference sequence). The J segment lost 1 base and the V segment lost 5 bases, leaving 13 bases of the junction unmatched. CDR3 DNA sequence: TGTGCCAGCAGCCGCCGGGGACAGGGGGGATTTGGGAGCAATCAGCCCCAGCATTTT. This translates into CASSRRGQGGFGSNQPQHF.

This clonotype has more than one count but fewer than ten. V is TRBV2 and J is TRBJ2-2, with a tentative D call TRBD1 (7 bases). Germline CDR1 reads SNHLY; CDR2 reads FYNNEI. V lost 5 bases, J lost 4 bases, and 14 bases lay in between. The CDR3 sequence is 15 residues long. The CDR3 DNA reads TGTGCCAGCAGTAGGGCAGGGGGGATCACCGGGGAGCTGTTTTTT. Translation: CASSRAGGITGELFF. The entire variable domain, with the rest obtained from reference TRBV2 and TRBJ2-2, is as follows: EPEVTQTPSHQVTQMGQEVILRCVPISNHLYFYWYRQILGQKVEFLVSFYNNEISEKSEIFDDQFSVERPDGSNFTLKIRSTKLEDSAMYFCASSRAGGITGELFFGEGSRLTVL.

This clonotype was counted at least ten times. This chain connects TRBV7-9 to TRBJ1-6; D possibly corresponds to TRBD1 (5 bases). V dropped 3 bases and J dropped 10 bases, with 16 bases sitting between them. Germline-derived CDR1 and CDR2 are SEHNR and FQNEAQ (reference sequence). CDR3 length: 15 amino acids. The CDR3 DNA follows: TGTGCCAGCAGCTTCTTATCGGGGACGGGCTCACCCCTCCACTTT. It translates to CASSFLSGTGSPLHF.

This clonotype was recorded many times. The genes are TRBV5-1 and TRBJ2-5; D is possibly TRBD2 (6 bases). CDR1 and CDR2 from the germline V gene are SGHRS and YFSETQ. This CDR3 has 15 amino acids. V was shortened by 4 bases and J by 2 bases, with 15 bases between the two germline ends. The CDR3 is CASSAGRGGQETQYF. The CDR3 DNA follows: TGCGCCAGCAGCGCAGGAAGGGGAGGACAAGAGACCCAGTACTTC.

Comment on this clonotype: The DNA is omitted, as the CDR3 cannot be located on it reliably, and the CDR3 follows TCRdb's listing. The chain is built from TRBV7-9 and TRBJ2-7; TRBD2 is the table's D call and was not checked against the DNA. The CDR3 is 21 amino acids long, termini counted. Germline values: CDR1 SEHNR, CDR2 FQNEAQ (reference sequence). CDR3 region: CASSFYICSGTGTTPSYEQYF.

This sequence joins TRBV20-1 and TRBJ2-1, with D perhaps TRBD2 (6 bases). With 3 bases removed from V and 8 bases from J, the gap between germline ends came to 20 bases. The CDR3 spans 15 residues. Germline-derived CDR1 and CDR2 are DFQATT and SNEGSKA (reference sequence). The CDR3 nucleotides read TGCAGTGCTAGGGAGGGTGTGGTGGCGGGGCATGAGCAGTTCTTC. Protein: CSAREGVVAGHEQFF.

This clonotype was seen many times. This rearrangement joins TRBV10-3 to TRBJ2-3; D is possibly TRBD1 or TRBD2 (5 bases each). The V end lost 3 bases, the J end lost 0 bases, and 10 bases lay between the germline ends. The V gene's germline CDR1 is ENHRY and CDR2 SYGVKD. The CDR3 totals 15 residues. CDR3 sequence: CAISDPGRSTDTQYF. The CDR3 nucleotides are TGTGCCATCAGTGACCCGGGACGGAGCACAGATACGCAGTATTTT.

The chain joins TRBV7-9 to TRBJ2-7; D might be TRBD2 (5 bases). The CDR3 loop spans 17 amino acids. V lost 3 bases to trimming and J lost 5 bases, with 23 bases between them. Per germline, CDR1 SEHNR and CDR2 FQNEAQ (reference sequence). The CDR3 DNA follows: TGTGCCAGCAGCTTGATTTTAGGTAGCGTTTTCCCCCACGAGCAGTACTTC. The encoded protein is CASSLILGSVFPHEQYF.

This clonotype was seen repeatedly, ten times or more. The V and J genes are TRBV4-1 and TRBJ1-6, with 7 bases aligning to TRBD1. Germline trimming cut 4 bases from V and 0 bases from J; bases unmatched to any gene: 3. This CDR3 has 16 residues. CDR1 and CDR2 from the germline V gene are MGHRA and YSYEKL. CDR3 sequence (DNA): TGCGCCAGCAGCCCGGGACAGCGCTCCTATAATTCACCCCTCCACTTT. Protein sequence: CASSPGQRSYNSPLHF.

This clonotype has at least ten counts. V gene TRBV5-1 combines with J gene TRBJ1-2; 7 positions match TRBD1. There are 13 residues in the CDR3. Germline CDR1 is SGHRS and CDR2 is YFSETQ. Germline trimming cut 2 bases from V and 3 bases from J; bases unmatched to any gene: 1. CDR3 loop: CASSFDRDYGYTF. In nucleotides, the CDR3 is TGCGCCAGCAGCTTCGACAGGGACTATGGCTACACCTTC.